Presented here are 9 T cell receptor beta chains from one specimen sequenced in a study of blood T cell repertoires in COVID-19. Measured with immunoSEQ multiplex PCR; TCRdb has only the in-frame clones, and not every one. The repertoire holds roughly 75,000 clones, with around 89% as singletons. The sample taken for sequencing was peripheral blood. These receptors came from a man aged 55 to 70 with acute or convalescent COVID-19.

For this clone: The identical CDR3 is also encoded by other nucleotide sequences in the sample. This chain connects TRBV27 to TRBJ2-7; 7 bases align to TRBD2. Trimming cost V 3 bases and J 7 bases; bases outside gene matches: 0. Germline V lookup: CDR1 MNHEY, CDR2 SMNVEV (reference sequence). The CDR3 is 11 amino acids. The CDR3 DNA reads TGTGCCAGCAGTTTGCGGGGGGAGCAGTACTTC. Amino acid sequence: CASSLRGEQYF.

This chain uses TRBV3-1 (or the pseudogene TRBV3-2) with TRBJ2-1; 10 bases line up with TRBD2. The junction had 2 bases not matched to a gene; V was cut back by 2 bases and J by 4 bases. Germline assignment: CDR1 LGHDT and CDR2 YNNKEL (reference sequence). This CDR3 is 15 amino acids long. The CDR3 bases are TGTGCCAGCAGCCAAACTAGCGGGACGTACAATGAGCAGTTCTTC. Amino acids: CASSQTSGTYNEQFF.

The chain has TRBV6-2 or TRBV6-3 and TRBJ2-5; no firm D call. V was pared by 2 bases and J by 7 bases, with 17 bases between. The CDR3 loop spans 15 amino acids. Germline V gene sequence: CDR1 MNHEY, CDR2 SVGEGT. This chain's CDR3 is CASSYEALEFGTQYF. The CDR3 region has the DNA TGTGCCAGCAGTTACGAGGCTCTCGAGTTTGGGACCCAGTACTTC.

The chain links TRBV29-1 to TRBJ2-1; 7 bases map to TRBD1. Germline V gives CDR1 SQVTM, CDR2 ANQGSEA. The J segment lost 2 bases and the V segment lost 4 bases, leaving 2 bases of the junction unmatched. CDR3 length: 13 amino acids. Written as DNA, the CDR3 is TGCAGCGTTGGACAGGGCCCCTACAATGAGCAGTTCTTC. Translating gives CSVGQGPYNEQFF.

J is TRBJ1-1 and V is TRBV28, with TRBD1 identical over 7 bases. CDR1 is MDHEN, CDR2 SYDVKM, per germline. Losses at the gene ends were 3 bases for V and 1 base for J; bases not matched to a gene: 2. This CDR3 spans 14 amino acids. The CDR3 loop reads CASSFWTGNTEAFF. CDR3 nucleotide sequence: TGTGCCAGCAGTTTCTGGACAGGGAACACTGAAGCTTTCTTT.

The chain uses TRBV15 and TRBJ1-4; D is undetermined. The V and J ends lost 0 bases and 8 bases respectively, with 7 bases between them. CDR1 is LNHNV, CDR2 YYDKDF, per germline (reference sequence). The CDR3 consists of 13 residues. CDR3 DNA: TGTGCCACCAGCAGAGATCAGCGCGAAAAACTGTTTTTT. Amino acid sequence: CATSRDQREKLFF. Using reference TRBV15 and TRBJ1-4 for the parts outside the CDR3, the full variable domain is DAMVIQNPRYQVTQFGKPVTLSCSQTLNHNVMYWYQQKSSQAPKLLFHYYDKDFNNEADTPDNFQSRRPNTSFCFLDIRSPGLGDTAMYLCATSRDQREKLFFGSGTQLSVL.

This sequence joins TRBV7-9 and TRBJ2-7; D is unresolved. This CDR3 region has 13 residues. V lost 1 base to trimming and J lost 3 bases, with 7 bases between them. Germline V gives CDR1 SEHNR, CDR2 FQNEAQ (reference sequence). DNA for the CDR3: TGTGCCAGCAGCTTAGGGGCGCACTACGAGCAGTACTTC. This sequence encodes CASSLGAHYEQYF.

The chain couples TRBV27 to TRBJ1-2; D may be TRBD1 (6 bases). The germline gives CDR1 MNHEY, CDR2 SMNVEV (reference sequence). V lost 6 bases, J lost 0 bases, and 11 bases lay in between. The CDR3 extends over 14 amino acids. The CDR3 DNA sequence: TGTGCCAGCAGGGGGGACACTTCTAACTATGGCTACACCTTC. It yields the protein CASRGDTSNYGYTF.

This CDR3 is CATSDLTPQGTPVFSNQPQHF. DNA for the CDR3: TGTGCCACCAGTGACCTAACGCCCCAGGGGACACCCGTCTTTAGCAATCAGCCCCAGCATTTT. The chain joins TRBV24-1 to TRBJ1-5; a weak D match, TRBD1 (6 bases). V dropped 4 bases and J dropped 0 bases, with 27 bases sitting between them. The germline V gene has CDR1 KGHDR and CDR2 SFDVKD. The CDR3 extends over 21 amino acids.